Presented here are 23 T cell receptor beta chains from one specimen sequenced in a study of early T cells in non-severe SARS-CoV-2 infection. TCRdb fed the 5' RACE reads into MiXCR, producing one record per CDR3 protein. The table lists some 60,000 distinct CDR3 sequences, about 10% of them singletons. The sample taken for sequencing was whole blood. The origin of the receptors is an adult who was a healthcare worker with PCR-confirmed SARS-CoV-2 infection or an uninfected control (not recorded which).

This clonotype was seen more than once but under ten times. This rearrangement joins TRBV27 to TRBJ1-1; D gene ambiguous. V gave up 2 bases and J gave up 0 bases, with 7 bases separating them. The CDR3 contains 14 residues. Germline lookup yields CDR1 MNHEY and CDR2 SMNVEV (reference sequence). CDR3 protein: CASSLTFLNTEAFF. DNA for the CDR3: TGTGCCAGCAGTTTAACATTCCTGAACACTGAAGCTTTCTTT.

This clonotype was counted ten times or more. The chain joins TRBV12-3 or TRBV12-4 to TRBJ2-6; 8 positions agree with TRBD2. The CDR3 sequence is 18 residues long. After removal of 6 bases from V and 1 base from J, the junction contained 11 bases not matched to a gene. The CDR3 region has the DNA TGTGCCAGCAGACCCGGGACTAGGTTTAGGTCTGGGGCCAACGTCCTGACTTTC. This encodes CASRPGTRFRSGANVLTF.

This clonotype was seen ten or more times. The chain is built from TRBV7-2 and TRBJ2-3; 9 bases fit TRBD2. The CDR3 is 16 residues long. Per germline, CDR1 SGHTA and CDR2 FQGNSA. After removal of 7 bases from V and 6 bases from J, the junction contained 14 bases not matched to a gene. The CDR3 DNA follows: TGTGCCAGCAACGCTGGAGGCGGGAGGGGCGGGGATACGCAGTATTTT. Amino acids: CASNAGGGRGGDTQYF. Variable domain in full (rest from reference TRBV7-2 and TRBJ2-3): GAGVSQSPSNKVTEKGKDVELRCDPISGHTALYWYRQSLGQGLEFLIYFQGNSAPDKSGLPSDRFSAERTGGSVSTLTIQRTQQEDSAVYLCASNAGGGRGGDTQYFGPGTRLTVL.

There are many counts of this clonotype. This chain uses TRBV10-3 with TRBJ1-5; D call uncertain. Germline V gives CDR1 ENHRY, CDR2 SYGVKD. The CDR3 contains 13 residues. Trimming left V 2 bases short and J 6 bases short, with 8 bases between. CDR3 nucleotides: TGTGCCATCAGTGAGGCCGCAGGTCAGCCCCAGCATTTT. Its translation is CAISEAAGQPQHF.

The chain is built from TRBV4-1 and TRBJ2-1; 10 positions match TRBD2. The germline V gene encodes CDR1 MGHRA and CDR2 YSYEKL. The CDR3 totals 17 residues. V was pared by 0 bases and J by 3 bases, with 5 bases of the junction left unmatched. For the CDR3, the DNA is TGCGCCAGCAGCCAAGACCCCAGGACTAGCGGCTACAATGAGCAGTTCTTC. Translated, it gives CASSQDPRTSGYNEQFF.

The V gene is TRBV12-3 or TRBV12-4, the J gene TRBJ2-7; possible D gene TRBD2, 6 bases. The V and J ends lost 6 bases and 7 bases respectively, with 16 bases between them. The CDR3 runs 13 residues. The CDR3 sequence is CASSYYEAGEQYF. The DNA of the CDR3 is TGTGCCAGCAGCTATTATGAGGCGGGAGAGCAGTACTTC.

In this sample, this clonotype turned up many times. This chain joins TRBV7-9 and TRBJ2-1, with D possibly being TRBD2 (6 bases). The CDR3 consists of 12 residues. Germline V lookup: CDR1 SEHNR, CDR2 FQNEAQ (reference sequence). The V and J ends lost 11 bases and 1 base respectively, with 9 bases between them. Written as DNA, the CDR3 is TGTGCCGGCGGGAAGTCCTACAATGAGCAGTTCTTC. It translates to CAGGKSYNEQFF.

This clonotype has a count of ten or more. J is TRBJ1-3 and V is TRBV20-1; D not resolved. Germline-derived CDR1 and CDR2 are DFQATT and SNEGSKA (reference sequence). The CDR3 runs 16 residues. With 0 bases removed from V and 4 bases from J, the gap between germline ends came to 16 bases. The CDR3 sequence is CSARDSGWTGGNTIYF. CDR3 DNA sequence: TGCAGTGCTAGAGATAGCGGGTGGACGGGCGGAAACACCATATATTTT.

The chain employs TRBV11-2 and TRBJ1-1, with unresolved D. This CDR3 contains 12 residues. Germline loops: CDR1 SGHAT, CDR2 FQNNGV. V lost 2 bases and J lost 5, with 6 bases in between. The CDR3 DNA is TGTGCCAGCAGCTTAATTCGGACTGAAGCTTTCTTT. It specifies CASSLIRTEAFF.

This clonotype was seen only a few times. The chain combines TRBV6-1 with TRBJ2-3, with D possibly matching TRBD2 (6 bases). This CDR3 has 14 amino acids. Trimming removed 6 bases from V and 2 bases from J, with 12 bases in between. The V gene's germline CDR1 is MNHNS and CDR2 SASEGT. The CDR3 DNA reads TGTGCCAGCAGCTACGGGAGAATCACAGATACGCAGTATTTT. Its protein product is CASSYGRITDTQYF.

This clonotype was counted at least ten times. CDR3 region: CASREGYEQYF. The CDR3 DNA is TGTGCCAGCAGAGAGGGGTACGAGCAGTACTTC. The chain combines TRBV6-2 or TRBV6-3 with TRBJ2-7; D may match TRBD1 or TRBD2 (5 bases each). Trimming pared 6 bases from V and 4 bases from J, leaving 7 bases between. CDR3 length: 11 amino acids. Germline CDR1 and CDR2: MNHEY and SVGEGT.

This clonotype was detected a few times. This chain uses TRBV7-2 with TRBJ2-7, with TRBD2 matching 7 bases. The ends lost 3 bases at V and 4 bases at J; junction bases unmatched: 9. CDR1 and CDR2 (germline): SGHTA, FQGNSA. The CDR3 spans 15 residues. CDR3 in DNA: TGTGCCAGCAGCTTCGTGGCGGGAGTGGAATACGAGCAGTACTTC. Translating it yields CASSFVAGVEYEQYF.

Ten or more counts support this clonotype. The rearrangement links TRBV18 to TRBJ1-1; 8 bases agree with TRBD1. The CDR3 totals 15 residues. From germline, CDR1 is KGHSH and CDR2 LQKENI. Germline trimming cut 3 bases from V and 4 bases from J; bases unmatched to any gene: 7. Written as DNA, the CDR3 is TGTGCCAGCTCACCTCCAGGGGGCTTGGCCACTGAAGCTTTCTTT. It is translated as CASSPPGGLATEAFF.

In this sample, this clonotype turned up many times. This chain joins TRBV10-3 and TRBJ2-6; D ambiguous. CDR3 length: 16 amino acids. Germline V lookup: CDR1 ENHRY, CDR2 SYGVKD. Trimming removed 6 bases at V and 1 base at J, with 13 bases between. The CDR3 bases are TGTGCCATCAGCCAAACGGGTCGTTCTGGGGCCAACGTCCTGACTTTC. Its protein is CAISQTGRSGANVLTF.

The V and J genes are TRBV15 and TRBJ1-1; D call uncertain. The CDR3 is 14 residues long. Trimming took off 3 bases at V and 4 bases at J, with 12 bases between the two ends. Germline V gene sequence: CDR1 LNHNV, CDR2 YYDKDF (reference sequence). CDR3 nucleotides: TGTGCCACCAGCAGTTCCGGGTTCATCACTGAAGCTTTCTTT. Translation gives CATSSSGFITEAFF.

The chain combines TRBV7-9 with TRBJ2-3, with 9 bases identical to TRBD2. The CDR3 loop spans 15 amino acids. Germline lookup yields CDR1 SEHNR and CDR2 FQNEAQ (reference sequence). With V trimmed by 3 bases and J by 4 bases, 5 bases remained unmatched. CDR3 amino acids: CASSLGLAMADTQYF. CDR3 coding DNA: TGTGCCAGCAGCTTGGGACTAGCTATGGCAGATACGCAGTATTTT.

This clonotype was counted only a few times. The J gene is TRBJ1-1, the V gene TRBV27; D not certain. The CDR3 has 11 residues. Germline-derived CDR1 and CDR2 are MNHEY and SMNVEV (reference sequence). V dropped 6 bases and J dropped 5 bases, with 7 bases sitting between them. Written as DNA, the CDR3 is TGTGCCAGCAGAGAAGGGACTGAAGCTTTCTTT. Translated, it gives CASREGTEAFF.

This clonotype was counted at least ten times. This rearrangement joins TRBV10-3 to TRBJ2-2, with 13 bases aligning to TRBD2. From germline, CDR1 is ENHRY and CDR2 SYGVKD. After removal of 10 bases from V and 6 bases from J, the junction contained 17 bases not matched to a gene. The CDR3 sequence is 18 residues long. For the CDR3, the DNA is TGTGCCAGCGCCAGCGCCACTAGCGGGAGGGAGAAGGCCGGGGAGCTGTTTTTT. Translated, it gives CASASATSGREKAGELFF.

This clonotype has at least ten counts. The chain employs TRBV5-4 and TRBJ2-2; 7 bases match TRBD2. The germline V gene encodes CDR1 SGHNT and CDR2 YYREEE (reference sequence). This CDR3 spans 18 amino acids. Germline trimming cut 4 bases from V and 4 bases from J; bases unmatched to any gene: 16. As DNA, the CDR3 is TGTGCCAGCAGCCCCCGAGGGTCGGCGGGAGTGAGCACCGGGGAGCTGTTTTTT. It codes for CASSPRGSAGVSTGELFF.

This clonotype was counted many times. This rearrangement joins TRBV20-1 to TRBJ1-2; D possibly corresponds to TRBD1 (5 bases). Germline V CDR1 and CDR2: DFQATT, SNEGSKA (reference sequence). The CDR3 runs 14 residues. V was clipped by 8 bases and J by 3 bases, with 19 bases between them. CDR3 sequence reads: CSPATERGDYGYTF. The CDR3, as DNA: TGCAGTCCCGCCACAGAAAGGGGAGACTATGGCTACACCTTC.

This clonotype occurred many times. V is TRBV6-6 and J is TRBJ1-4; a weak D match, TRBD1 (5 bases). V was cut by 6 bases and J by 10 bases, with 21 bases left in between. The CDR3 contains 15 residues. The germline V gene encodes CDR1 MNHNY and CDR2 SVGAGI (reference sequence). The CDR3 DNA follows: TGTGCCAGCAGCCCTGCGACAGCTACCTTAGGAAAACTGTTTTTT. Its protein is CASSPATATLGKLFF.

This clonotype came up a few times. The chain employs TRBV29-1 and TRBJ2-7; perhaps TRBD1 as D (6 bases). V lost 2 bases and J lost 4, with 12 bases in between. In germline, CDR1 is SQVTM, CDR2 ANQGSEA. This CDR3 has 13 amino acids. The CDR3 here is CSVETPDRYEQYF. CDR3 bases: TGCAGCGTTGAAACACCGGACAGATACGAGCAGTACTTC.

The chain employs TRBV25-1 and TRBJ2-1; 14 bases agree with TRBD2. V was clipped by 3 bases and J by 5 bases; unmatched bases: 9. The germline gives CDR1 MGHDK, CDR2 SYGVNS. The CDR3 is 18 amino acids. The CDR3 DNA reads TGTGCCAGCAGTGAGGGCGGGACTAGCGGGAGTGGGAACAATGAGCAGTTCTTC. This encodes CASSEGGTSGSGNNEQFF.